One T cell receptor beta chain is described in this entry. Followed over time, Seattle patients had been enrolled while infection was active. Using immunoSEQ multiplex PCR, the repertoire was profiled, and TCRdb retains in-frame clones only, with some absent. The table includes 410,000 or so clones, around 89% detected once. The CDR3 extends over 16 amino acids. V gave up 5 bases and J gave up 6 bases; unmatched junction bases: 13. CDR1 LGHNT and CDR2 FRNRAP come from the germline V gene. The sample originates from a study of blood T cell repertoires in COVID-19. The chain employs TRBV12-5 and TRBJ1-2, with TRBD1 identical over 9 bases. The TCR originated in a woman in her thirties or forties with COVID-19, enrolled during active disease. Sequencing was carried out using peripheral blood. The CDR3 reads CASGNVGQGPSDGYTF. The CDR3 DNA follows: TGTGCTAGTGGTAACGTGGGACAGGGCCCCTCCGATGGCTACACCTTC. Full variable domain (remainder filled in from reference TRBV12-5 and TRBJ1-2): DARVTQTPRHKVTEMGQEVTMRCQPILGHNTVFWYRQTMMQGLELLAYFRNRAPLDDSGMPKDRFSAEMPDATLATLKIQPSEPRDSAVYFCASGNVGQGPSDGYTFGSGTRLTVV.